This entry is about one T cell receptor (beta chain). Unique molecular identifiers were used in preparing the TCRbeta library. TCRdb fed the PCR reads into MiXCR, producing one record per CDR3 protein. The sample yields just under 550,000 distinct CDR3 sequences, around 19% seen once. The sample is drawn from a study of T-cell reconstitution after alpha-beta-depleted transplantation in children. The CDR3 length is 12 residues. Trimming removed 6 bases from V and 7 bases from J, with 13 bases in between. This TCR derives from a human donor who donated a stem cell graft to a child with acute lymphoblastic leukemia. Specimen: PBMCs from the stem cell graft donor, collected from the stem cell graft. V and J are TRBV12-3 or TRBV12-4 and TRBJ2-7; D is perhaps TRBD1 (6 bases). The CDR3 is CASRGHRQEQYF. CDR3 DNA: TGTGCCAGCAGGGGACACCGACAGGAGCAGTACTTC.